A single T cell receptor (beta chain) is shown here with its context. CDR3 length equals 13 residues. Germline V lookup: CDR1 GTSNPN, CDR2 SVGIG (reference sequence). The V and J ends lost 1 base and 8 bases respectively, with 11 bases between them. The data belong to a study of technical replicates of blood from several donors. Libraries were prepared by immunoSEQ multiplex PCR; TCRdb keeps only in-frame clonotypes and omits some of them. Among about 69,000 clones, roughly 88% were seen once, and the ten largest hold roughly 4.5%. The V gene is TRBV30, the J gene TRBJ1-4; possible D gene TRBD1, 6 bases. Sequenced material: PBMCs. The receptor was derived from a human donor in good health. Some clones in this sample may be carry-over from other donors' samples. CDR3 sequence (DNA): TGTGCCTGGAGTGGACAGGTCAGGGAAAAACTGTTTTTT. Amino acids: CAWSGQVREKLFF. Combining the CDR3 with reference TRBV30 and TRBJ1-4 gives the whole variable domain SQTIHQWPATLVQPVGSPLSLECTVEGTSNPNLYWYRQAAGRGLQLLFYSVGIGQISSEVPQNLSASRPQDRQFILSSKKLLLSDSGFYLCAWSGQVREKLFFGSGTQLSVL.